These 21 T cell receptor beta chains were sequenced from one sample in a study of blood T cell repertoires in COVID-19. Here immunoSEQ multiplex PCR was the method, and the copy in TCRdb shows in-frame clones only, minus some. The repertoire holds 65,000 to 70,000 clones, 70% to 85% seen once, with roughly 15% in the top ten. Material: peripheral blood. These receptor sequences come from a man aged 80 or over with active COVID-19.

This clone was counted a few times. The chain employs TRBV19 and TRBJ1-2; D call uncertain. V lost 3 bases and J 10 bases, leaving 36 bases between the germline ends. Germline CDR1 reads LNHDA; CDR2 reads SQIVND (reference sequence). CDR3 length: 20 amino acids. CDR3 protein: CASSMWAGTRNRLKDSDYTF. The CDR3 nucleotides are TGTGCCAGTAGTATGTGGGCAGGAACTAGAAACCGACTAAAGGACTCCGACTACACCTTC.

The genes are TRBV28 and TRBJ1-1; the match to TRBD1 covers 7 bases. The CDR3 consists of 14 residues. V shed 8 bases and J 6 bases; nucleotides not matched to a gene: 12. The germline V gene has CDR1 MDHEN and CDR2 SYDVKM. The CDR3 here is CASFSGTAYPEAFF. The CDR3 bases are TGTGCCAGCTTCTCCGGGACAGCTTACCCTGAAGCTTTCTTT.

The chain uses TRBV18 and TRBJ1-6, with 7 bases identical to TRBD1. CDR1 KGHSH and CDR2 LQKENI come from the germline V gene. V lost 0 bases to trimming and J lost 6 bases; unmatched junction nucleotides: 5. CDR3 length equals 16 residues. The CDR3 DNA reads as TGTGCCAGCTCACCACCGATCGGGACAGTTAATTCACCCCTCCACTTT. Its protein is CASSPPIGTVNSPLHF.

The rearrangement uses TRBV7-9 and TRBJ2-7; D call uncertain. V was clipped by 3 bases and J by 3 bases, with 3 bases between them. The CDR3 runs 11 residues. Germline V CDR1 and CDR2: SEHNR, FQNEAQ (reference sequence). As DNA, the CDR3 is TGTGCCAGCAGCTTTCTCTACGAGCAGTACTTC. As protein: CASSFLYEQYF. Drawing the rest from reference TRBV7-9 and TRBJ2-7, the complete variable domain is DTGVSQNPRHKITKRGQNVTFRCDPISEHNRLYWYRQTLGQGPEFLTYFQNEAQLEKSRLLSDRFSAERPKGSFSTLEIQRTEQGDSAMYLCASSFLYEQYFGPGTRLTVT.

In DNA, the CDR3 is TGTGCCAGCAGCCTCCGGGGGGCTCCTTGGGCAGATACGCAGTATTTT. Protein: CASSLRGAPWADTQYF. The V gene is TRBV5-4, the J gene TRBJ2-3; a possible D gene is TRBD2 (7 bases). Germline V lookup: CDR1 SGHNT, CDR2 YYREEE (reference sequence). Trimming removed 4 bases from V and 4 bases from J, with 19 bases in between. The CDR3 loop spans 16 amino acids. Together with reference TRBV5-4 and TRBJ2-3, the CDR3 gives the full variable domain: ETGVTQSPTHLIKTRGQQVTLRCSSQSGHNTVSWYQQALGQGPQFIFQYYREEENGRGNFPPRFSGLQFPNYSSELNVNALELDDSALYLCASSLRGAPWADTQYFGPGTRLTVL.

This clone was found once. The CDR3 DNA sequence: TGTGCCAGCAGCCCCCCGTTTAGCGGGAGCTACAATGAGCAGTTCTTC. This translates into CASSPPFSGSYNEQFF. This chain joins TRBV9 and TRBJ2-1; 9 positions agree with TRBD2. The CDR3 runs 16 residues. V shed 4 bases, J shed 3 bases, and the junction held 8 bases outside the gene matches. Per the germline V gene, CDR1 is SGDLS and CDR2 is YYNGEE.

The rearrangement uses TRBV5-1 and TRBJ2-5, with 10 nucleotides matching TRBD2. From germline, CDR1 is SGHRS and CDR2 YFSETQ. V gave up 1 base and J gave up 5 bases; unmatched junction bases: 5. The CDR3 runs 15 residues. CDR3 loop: CASSLSGGVAETQYF. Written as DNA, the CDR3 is TGCGCCAGCAGCTTGAGCGGGGGGGTCGCGGAGACCCAGTACTTC.

The CDR3: CASSPLYEQYF. The CDR3 coding sequence is TGTGCCAGCAGTCCCTTGTACGAGCAGTACTTC. The chain carries TRBV12-3 or TRBV12-4 and TRBJ2-7, with D uncertain. The CDR3 runs 11 residues. V lost 5 bases to trimming and J lost 4 bases, with 6 bases between them.

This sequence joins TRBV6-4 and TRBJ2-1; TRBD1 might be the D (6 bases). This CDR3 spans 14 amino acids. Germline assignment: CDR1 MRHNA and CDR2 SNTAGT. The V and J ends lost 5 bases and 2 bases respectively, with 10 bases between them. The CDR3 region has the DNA TGTGCCAGCAGTATAGGACAGACCTACAATGAGCAGTTCTTC. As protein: CASSIGQTYNEQFF.

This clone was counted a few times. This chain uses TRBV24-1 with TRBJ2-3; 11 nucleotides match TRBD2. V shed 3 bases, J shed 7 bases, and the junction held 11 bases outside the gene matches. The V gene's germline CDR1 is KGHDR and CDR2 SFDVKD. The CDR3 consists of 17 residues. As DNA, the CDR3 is TGTGCCACCAGTGATATGACTAGCGGGAAAGAAAGACATACGCAGTATTTT. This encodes CATSDMTSGKERHTQYF.

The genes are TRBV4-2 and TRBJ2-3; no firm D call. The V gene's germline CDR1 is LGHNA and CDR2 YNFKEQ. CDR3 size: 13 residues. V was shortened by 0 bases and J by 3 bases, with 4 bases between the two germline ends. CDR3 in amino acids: CASSQDLTDTQYF. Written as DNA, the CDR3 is TGTGCCAGCAGCCAAGATCTAACAGATACGCAGTATTTT.

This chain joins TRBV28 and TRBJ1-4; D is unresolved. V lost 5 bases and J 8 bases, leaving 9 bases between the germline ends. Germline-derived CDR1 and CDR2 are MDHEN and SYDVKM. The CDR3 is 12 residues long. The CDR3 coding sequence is TGTGCCAGCAGTGGAACGCGGGAAAAACTGTTTTTT. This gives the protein CASSGTREKLFF.

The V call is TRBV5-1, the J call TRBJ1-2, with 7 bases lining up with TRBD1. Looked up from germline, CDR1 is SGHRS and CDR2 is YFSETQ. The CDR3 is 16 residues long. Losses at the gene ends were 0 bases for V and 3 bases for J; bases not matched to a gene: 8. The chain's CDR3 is CASSLATGRSHYGYTF. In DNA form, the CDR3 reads TGCGCCAGCAGCTTGGCGACAGGGCGTTCCCACTATGGCTACACCTTC.

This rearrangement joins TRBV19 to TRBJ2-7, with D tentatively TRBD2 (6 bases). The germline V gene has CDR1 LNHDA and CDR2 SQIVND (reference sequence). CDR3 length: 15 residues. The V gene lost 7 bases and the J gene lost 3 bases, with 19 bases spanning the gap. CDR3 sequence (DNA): TGTGCCAGTACCCCCACCGGTCGGGAGTTCTACGAGCAGTACTTC. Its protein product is CASTPTGREFYEQYF.

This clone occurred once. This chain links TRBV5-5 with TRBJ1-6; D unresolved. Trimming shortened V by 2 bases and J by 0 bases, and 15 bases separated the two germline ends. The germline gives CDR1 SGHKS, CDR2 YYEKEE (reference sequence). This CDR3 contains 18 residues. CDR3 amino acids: CASSFYLDASSYNSPLHF. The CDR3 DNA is TGTGCCAGCAGCTTCTACCTTGACGCTAGCTCCTATAATTCACCCCTCCACTTT.

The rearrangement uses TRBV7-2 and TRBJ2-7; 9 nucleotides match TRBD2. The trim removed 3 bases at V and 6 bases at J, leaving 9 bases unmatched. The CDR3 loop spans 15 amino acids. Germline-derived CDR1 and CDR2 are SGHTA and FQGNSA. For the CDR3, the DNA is TGTGCCAGCAGCTTGTCTATTAGCGGGAGCGCCGAGCAGTACTTC. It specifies CASSLSISGSAEQYF.

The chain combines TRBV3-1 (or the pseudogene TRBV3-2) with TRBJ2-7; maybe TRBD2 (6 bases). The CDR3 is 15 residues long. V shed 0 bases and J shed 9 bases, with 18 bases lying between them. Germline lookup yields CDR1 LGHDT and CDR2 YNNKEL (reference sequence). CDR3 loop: CASSQDRQGGVRQYF. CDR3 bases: TGTGCCAGCAGCCAAGATCGGCAGGGAGGTGTCAGGCAGTACTTC.

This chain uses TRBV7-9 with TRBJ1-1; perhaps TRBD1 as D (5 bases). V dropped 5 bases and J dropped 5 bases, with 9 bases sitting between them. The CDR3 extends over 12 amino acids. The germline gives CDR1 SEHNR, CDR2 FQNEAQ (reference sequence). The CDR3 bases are TGTGCCAGCAGCCCCGGGGGAACTGAAGCTTTCTTT. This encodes CASSPGGTEAFF. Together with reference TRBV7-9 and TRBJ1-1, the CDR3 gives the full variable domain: DTGVSQNPRHKITKRGQNVTFRCDPISEHNRLYWYRQTLGQGPEFLTYFQNEAQLEKSRLLSDRFSAERPKGSFSTLEIQRTEQGDSAMYLCASSPGGTEAFFGQGTRLTVV.

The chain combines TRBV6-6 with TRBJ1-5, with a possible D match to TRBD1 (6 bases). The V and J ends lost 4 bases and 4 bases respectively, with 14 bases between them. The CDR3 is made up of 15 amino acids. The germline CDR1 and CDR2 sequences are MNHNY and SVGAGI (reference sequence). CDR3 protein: CASSLFRQENQPQHF. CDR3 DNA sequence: TGTGCCAGCAGTTTGTTCCGACAGGAGAATCAGCCCCAGCATTTT.

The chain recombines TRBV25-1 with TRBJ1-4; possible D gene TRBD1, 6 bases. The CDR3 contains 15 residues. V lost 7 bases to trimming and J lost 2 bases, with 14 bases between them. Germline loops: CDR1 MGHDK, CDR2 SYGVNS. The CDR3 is CASTERTATNEKLFF. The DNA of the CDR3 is TGTGCCAGCACCGAGAGGACAGCCACTAATGAAAAACTGTTTTTT.

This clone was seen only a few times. The CDR3 loop reads CASSSGTSGLNEQFF. Here the CDR3 DNA reads TGTGCCAGTAGTTCCGGGACTAGCGGGCTGAATGAGCAGTTCTTC. This rearrangement joins TRBV19 to TRBJ2-1, with 12 bases identical to TRBD2. Trimming cost V 5 bases and J 7 bases; bases outside gene matches: 6. CDR3 length: 15 amino acids. Germline CDR1 is LNHDA and CDR2 is SQIVND (reference sequence).